The next 5 T cell receptor beta chains were all read from a single sample in a study of beta chain features in type 1 diabetes. Study-level findings and limits: When Type 1 diabetes patients were examined, their TCRB CDR3s proved moderately but significantly shorter in all four CD4+ subsets.

Expressed TCRB transcripts were sequenced after all isolated RNA was converted to cDNA. Assay used: immunoSEQ multiplex PCR; TCRdb lists only in-frame clones, some missing. This sample has under 300,000 clones, with approximately 15% found just once. For these TCRs, the target antigens are not known. The source material was naive CD4+ T cells from blood. The origin of the receptors is a man aged 25 to 40 with type 1 diabetes.

This clone appeared a few times. The chain employs TRBV30 and TRBJ1-1, with D uncertain. The CDR3 extends over 13 amino acids. Trimming removed 4 bases from V and 0 bases from J, with 9 bases in between. CDR1 is GTSNPN, CDR2 SVGIG, per germline (reference sequence). CDR3 loop: CAWNPQVNTEAFF. The CDR3 DNA reads as TGTGCCTGGAACCCACAAGTGAACACTGAAGCTTTCTTT.

This clone has a handful of counts. The rearrangement uses TRBV19 and TRBJ1-2; D unclear. CDR1 and CDR2 (germline): LNHDA, SQIVND (reference sequence). The CDR3 spans 11 residues. With 5 bases removed from V and 6 bases from J, the gap between germline ends came to 7 bases. The CDR3: CASSQEDGYTF. The CDR3 DNA reads as TGTGCCAGTAGTCAGGAGGATGGCTACACCTTC. The whole variable domain, filled in from reference TRBV19 and TRBJ1-2, reads DGGITQSPKYLFRKEGQNVTLSCEQNLNHDAMYWYRQDPGQGLRLIYYSQIVNDFQKGDIAEGYSVSREKKESFPLTVTSAQKNPTAFYLCASSQEDGYTFGSGTRLTVV.

This clone was seen a handful of times. The chain recombines TRBV18 with TRBJ2-1, with 8 bases lining up with TRBD1. The trim removed 3 bases at V and 12 bases at J, leaving 7 bases unmatched. Germline loops: CDR1 KGHSH, CDR2 LQKENI. This CDR3 is 13 amino acids long. This chain's CDR3 is CASSPSDRGGQFF. The CDR3, as DNA: TGTGCCAGCTCACCCTCTGACAGGGGAGGGCAGTTCTTC. The whole variable domain, remainder taken from reference TRBV18 and TRBJ2-1, is NAGVMQNPRHLVRRRGQEARLRCSPMKGHSHVYWYRQLPEEGLKFMVYLQKENIIDESGMPKERFSAEFPKEGPSILRIQQVVRGDSAAYFCASSPSDRGGQFFGPGTRLTVL.

The J gene is TRBJ2-5, the V gene TRBV27; possible D gene TRBD1, 6 bases. Trimming pared 6 bases from V and 5 bases from J, leaving 19 bases between. Germline CDR1 reads MNHEY; CDR2 reads SMNVEV (reference sequence). The CDR3 is made up of 15 amino acids. The CDR3 nucleotides are TGTGCCAGCAGCCCATTACAGGGATCAGGGGAGACCCAGTACTTC. This encodes CASSPLQGSGETQYF.

This clone was picked up a small number of times. The chain joins TRBV19 to TRBJ1-4; D may be TRBD1 (6 bases). The CDR3 length is 15 residues. The germline CDR1 and CDR2 sequences are LNHDA and SQIVND (reference sequence). Trimming pared 10 bases from V and 0 bases from J, leaving 15 bases between. For the CDR3, the DNA is TGTGCCACTGGGGAACAGGGAGCAACTAATGAAAAACTGTTTTTT. It specifies CATGEQGATNEKLFF. Based on the CDR3 plus reference TRBV19 and TRBJ1-4, the full variable domain is DGGITQSPKYLFRKEGQNVTLSCEQNLNHDAMYWYRQDPGQGLRLIYYSQIVNDFQKGDIAEGYSVSREKKESFPLTVTSAQKNPTAFYLCATGEQGATNEKLFFGSGTQLSVL.